The present entry profiles one TCR beta chain with its context. The method was immunoSEQ multiplex PCR; TCRdb's version includes in-frame clones alone and lacks a portion of them. The sample has 110,000 to 150,000 clones, roughly 82% seen once. V lost 2 bases to trimming and J lost 5 bases, with 12 bases between them. Germline-derived CDR1 and CDR2 are SEHNR and FQNEAQ (reference sequence). CDR3 length: 15 amino acids. The data were obtained in a study of blood T cell repertoires in COVID-19. The TCR originated in a man in his sixties with active or convalescent COVID-19. Sequencing was done on a sample of peripheral blood. This chain uses TRBV7-9 with TRBJ2-2; D remains ambiguous. The CDR3 nucleotides are TGTGCCAGCAGCTTATCCCGTACGGAGACCGGGGAGCTGTTTTTT. Residues: CASSLSRTETGELFF.